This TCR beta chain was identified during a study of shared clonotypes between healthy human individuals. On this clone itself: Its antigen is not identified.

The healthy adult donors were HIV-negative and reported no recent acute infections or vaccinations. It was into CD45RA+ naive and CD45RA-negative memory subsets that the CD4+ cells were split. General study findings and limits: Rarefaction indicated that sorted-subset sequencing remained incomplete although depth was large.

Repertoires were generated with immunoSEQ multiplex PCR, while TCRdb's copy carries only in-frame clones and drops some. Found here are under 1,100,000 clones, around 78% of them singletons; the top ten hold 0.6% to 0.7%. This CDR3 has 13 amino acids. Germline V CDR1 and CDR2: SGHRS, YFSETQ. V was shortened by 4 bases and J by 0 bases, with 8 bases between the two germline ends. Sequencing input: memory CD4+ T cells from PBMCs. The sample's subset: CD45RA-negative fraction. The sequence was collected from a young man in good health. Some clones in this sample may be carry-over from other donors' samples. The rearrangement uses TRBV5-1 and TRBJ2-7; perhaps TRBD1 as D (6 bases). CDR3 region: CASSPGVSYEQYF. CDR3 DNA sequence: TGCGCCAGCAGCCCAGGGGTCTCCTACGAGCAGTACTTC.